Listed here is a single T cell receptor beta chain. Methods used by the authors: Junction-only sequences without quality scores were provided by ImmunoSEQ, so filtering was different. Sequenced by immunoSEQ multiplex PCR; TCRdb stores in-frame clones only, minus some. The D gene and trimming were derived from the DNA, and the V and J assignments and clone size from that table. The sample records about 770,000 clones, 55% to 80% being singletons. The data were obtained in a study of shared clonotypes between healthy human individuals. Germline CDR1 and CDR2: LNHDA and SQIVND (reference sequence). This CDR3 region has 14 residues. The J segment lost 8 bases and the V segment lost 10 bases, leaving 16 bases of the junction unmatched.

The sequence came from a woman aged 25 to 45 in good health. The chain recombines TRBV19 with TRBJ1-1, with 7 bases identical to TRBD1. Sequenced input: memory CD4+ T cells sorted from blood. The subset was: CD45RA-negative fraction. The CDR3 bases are TGTGCCACCCGACAGGGAACCTACTTGAAGGAAGCTTTCTTT. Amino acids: CATRQGTYLKEAFF. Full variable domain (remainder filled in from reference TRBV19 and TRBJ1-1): DGGITQSPKYLFRKEGQNVTLSCEQNLNHDAMYWYRQDPGQGLRLIYYSQIVNDFQKGDIAEGYSVSREKKESFPLTVTSAQKNPTAFYLCATRQGTYLKEAFFGQGTRLTVV.